This passage covers 23 T cell receptor beta chains from one sample sequenced in a study of blood T cell repertoires in COVID-19. Data came from immunoSEQ multiplex PCR; TCRdb stores just in-frame clones and leaves some out. The sample carries under 250,000 clones, 70% to 90% recorded once. Sequenced material: peripheral blood. The receptor source for this set is a woman in her thirties or forties with acute or convalescent COVID-19.

V usage is TRBV7-2 and J usage is TRBJ1-2; possible D gene TRBD1, 6 bases. Trimming removed 4 bases from V and 3 bases from J, with 12 bases in between. The CDR3 length is 14 residues. Germline V gives CDR1 SGHTA, CDR2 FQGNSA. In DNA form, the CDR3 reads TGTGCCAGCAGCTCAAGCACAGGGCACTATGGCTACACCTTC. Residues: CASSSSTGHYGYTF.

On this clone: The junction shows a germline mismatch at one end, possibly a read error. The chain recombines TRBV20-1 with TRBJ1-2; D gene ambiguous. This CDR3 contains 10 residues. CDR1 and CDR2 (germline): DFQATT, SNEGSKA (reference sequence). The CDR3 DNA reads as TGCAGTGCTGACGAGGGAGGTGGCAGCTTC. Amino acids: CSADEGGGSF.

This rearrangement joins TRBV3-1 (or the pseudogene TRBV3-2) to TRBJ2-1; the match to TRBD2 covers 8 bases. The germline V gene encodes CDR1 LGHDT and CDR2 YNNKEL (reference sequence). V lost 1 base, J lost 9 bases, and 11 bases stayed unmatched. The CDR3 contains 16 residues. The CDR3 loop reads CASSQVFDGGAPEQFF. As DNA, the CDR3 is TGTGCCAGCAGCCAAGTCTTTGACGGGGGGGCTCCTGAGCAGTTCTTC.

This chain links TRBV20-1 with TRBJ2-4; 9 bases align to TRBD1. Germline CDR1 DFQATT, CDR2 SNEGSKA (reference sequence). CDR3 length equals 17 residues. V trimming: 4 bases; J trimming: 1 base; junction bases outside the gene matches: 11. The DNA of the CDR3 is TGCAGTGCTACTGACGACAGGGGGGCTGGGGCCAAAAACATTCAGTACTTC. This translates into CSATDDRGAGAKNIQYF.

This chain joins TRBV5-1 and TRBJ1-4, with D possibly being TRBD1 (5 bases). This CDR3 has 14 amino acids. The ends were cut back, 0 bases at V and 8 bases at J, with 11 bases in the middle. CDR1 is SGHRS, CDR2 YFSETQ, per germline. The CDR3 DNA reads as TGCGCCAGCAGCTTGGGGAGGGGCGGGGAAAAACTGTTTTTT. The encoded protein is CASSLGRGGEKLFF.

The chain links TRBV7-2 to TRBJ2-3, with 14 bases matching TRBD2. Looked up from germline, CDR1 is SGHTA and CDR2 is FQGNSA. The CDR3 is 18 residues long. V dropped 2 bases and J dropped 2; count of bases not matched to a gene: 6. CDR3 loop: CASSLRGLAGVFTDTQYF. CDR3 nucleotide sequence: TGTGCCAGCAGCTTAAGGGGACTAGCGGGGGTCTTCACAGATACGCAGTATTTT. Looking up the rest from reference TRBV7-2 and TRBJ2-3 gives the full variable domain: GAGVSQSPSNKVTEKGKDVELRCDPISGHTALYWYRQSLGQGLEFLIYFQGNSAPDKSGLPSDRFSAERTGGSVSTLTIQRTQQEDSAVYLCASSLRGLAGVFTDTQYFGPGTRLTVL.

V is TRBV27 and J is TRBJ1-2, with 8 bases aligning to TRBD1. V shed 4 bases, J shed 5 bases, and the junction held 9 bases outside the gene matches. Germline lookup yields CDR1 MNHEY and CDR2 SMNVEV (reference sequence). The CDR3 totals 15 residues. The CDR3 here is CASSWTNRGGYGYTF. CDR3 nucleotide sequence: TGTGCCAGCAGTTGGACTAACAGGGGGGGATATGGCTACACCTTC.

The V call is TRBV19, the J call TRBJ2-3; tentatively, D is TRBD2 (6 bases). V lost 5 bases, J lost 4 bases, and 10 bases lay in between. Germline CDR1 LNHDA, CDR2 SQIVND (reference sequence). The CDR3 extends over 13 amino acids. The CDR3 coding sequence is TGTGCCAGTAGTTCCGGGGGATCAGATACGCAGTATTTT. It is translated as CASSSGGSDTQYF.

The chain uses TRBV21-1 and TRBJ1-5; TRBD1 is the table's D call, not checked against the DNA. TRBV21-1 is reported as a pseudogene. The CDR3 consists of 15 residues. This chain's CDR3 is CASSTPGEGAQPQHF. The CDR3 region has the DNA TGTGCCAGCAGCACACCAGGGGAAGGGGCTCAGCCCCAGCATTTT.

V gene TRBV18 combines with J gene TRBJ2-2; D is possibly TRBD1 (5 bases). The CDR3 contains 15 residues. Between the trimmed V and J ends, which lost 1 base and 4 bases, there was a span of 10 bases. From germline, CDR1 is KGHSH and CDR2 LQKENI. The CDR3 protein is CASSPRSGATGELFF. As DNA, the CDR3 is TGTGCCAGCTCACCACGGTCTGGGGCCACCGGGGAGCTGTTTTTT.

V gene TRBV9 combines with J gene TRBJ1-1; TRBD1 agrees at 9 bases. Germline trimming cut 5 bases from V and 0 bases from J; bases unmatched to any gene: 8. Looked up from germline, CDR1 is SGDLS and CDR2 is YYNGEE. This CDR3 region has 16 residues. CDR3 sequence reads: CASSLIRDRVNTEAFF. The CDR3 DNA follows: TGTGCCAGCAGTTTAATACGGGACAGGGTGAACACTGAAGCTTTCTTT.

The chain combines TRBV24-1 with TRBJ2-4; TRBD1 matches 10 bases. The CDR3 consists of 14 residues. Germline V gene sequence: CDR1 KGHDR, CDR2 SFDVKD. Trimming removed 4 bases from V and 7 bases from J; junction bases left unmatched: 3. CDR3 in amino acids: CATSEGTGVNIQYF. DNA of the CDR3: TGTGCCACCAGTGAAGGGACAGGGGTGAACATTCAGTACTTC.

The chain recombines TRBV24-1 with TRBJ2-3; 9 bases agree with TRBD2. V dropped 3 bases and J dropped 4; count of bases not matched to a gene: 4. This CDR3 has 15 residues. CDR1 is KGHDR and CDR2 is SFDVKD in the germline V gene. The CDR3 region has the DNA TGTGCCACCAGTGATGCGGGGGGGCCGTCAGATACGCAGTATTTT. Its translation is CATSDAGGPSDTQYF.

The chain uses TRBV18 and TRBJ2-2, with D unclear. Trimming stripped 1 base from V and 0 bases from J, with 15 bases between. The germline V gene has CDR1 KGHSH and CDR2 LQKENI. This CDR3 is 18 amino acids long. CDR3 nucleotide sequence: TGTGCCAGCTCACCACTTGGGCCAGGAAATCCGAACACCGGGGAGCTGTTTTTT. The encoded protein is CASSPLGPGNPNTGELFF.

J is TRBJ1-2 and V is TRBV2; 9 bases align to TRBD1. The CDR3 spans 13 residues. After removal of 5 bases from V and 10 bases from J, the junction contained 8 bases not matched to a gene. Germline CDR1 is SNHLY and CDR2 is FYNNEI. The CDR3 is CASSIRDRDDYTF. The CDR3 DNA sequence: TGTGCCAGCAGTATCCGGGACAGGGATGACTACACCTTC.

The chain recombines TRBV7-9 with TRBJ1-4; no clear D gene. Trimming cost V 5 bases and J 7 bases, with 14 bases left between them. Looked up from germline, CDR1 is SEHNR and CDR2 is FQNEAQ (reference sequence). This CDR3 is 14 amino acids long. The CDR3 DNA follows: TGTGCCAGCAGCCCCCGGGAGCGACGTGAAAAACTGTTTTTT. Its protein is CASSPRERREKLFF.

The chain joins TRBV9 to TRBJ1-3; D unclear. The germline CDR1 and CDR2 sequences are SGDLS and YYNGEE. The CDR3 extends over 12 amino acids. The V end was cut by 1 base, the J end by 4 bases, with 3 bases between. CDR3 region: CASSVQGNTIYF. The CDR3 DNA reads TGTGCCAGCAGCGTACAAGGAAACACCATATATTTT.

V usage is TRBV27 and J usage is TRBJ1-4; 7 nucleotides align to TRBD1. The ends lost 8 bases at V and 6 bases at J; junction bases unmatched: 12. The CDR3 is 15 amino acids. CDR1 and CDR2 (germline): MNHEY, SMNVEV (reference sequence). The CDR3 region has the DNA TGTGCCAGCCGCAGTTTCCCCCAGGGGGATGAAAAACTGTTTTTT. Protein sequence: CASRSFPQGDEKLFF.

The rearrangement links TRBV30 to TRBJ1-1, with TRBD1 as a possible D gene (5 bases). Germline loops: CDR1 GTSNPN, CDR2 SVGIG (reference sequence). Trimming took 2 bases from V and 6 from J, leaving 13 bases between them. The CDR3 extends over 13 amino acids. CDR3 in DNA: TGTGCCTGGAGTCCCGGGGGGATGGCTGAAGCTTTCTTT. Protein: CAWSPGGMAEAFF.

The genes are TRBV2 and TRBJ1-2; 8 bases match TRBD1. The CDR3 is 14 residues long. The V segment lost 6 bases and the J segment 4 bases; nucleotides outside the gene matches: 7. Germline values: CDR1 SNHLY, CDR2 FYNNEI. The CDR3 DNA reads as TGTGCCAGCAGACGGGGACAGGTGGGCTATGGCTACACCTTC. Translated: CASRRGQVGYGYTF.

Only a few counts were recorded for this clone. Other nucleotide sequences from this sample produce the same CDR3. V usage is TRBV5-1 and J usage is TRBJ1-5; 7 nucleotides line up with TRBD1. V lost 3 bases, J lost 3 bases, and 3 bases stayed unmatched. CDR1 and CDR2 (germline): SGHRS, YFSETQ. The CDR3 spans 14 residues. CDR3 nucleotides: TGCGCCAGCAGCTCCGGGACAGACAATCAGCCCCAGCATTTT. Protein sequence: CASSSGTDNQPQHF.

The CDR3 coding sequence is TGTGCCACCCAGAGGACTAGCGGGGTGGCCACAGATACGCAGTATTTT. It specifies CATQRTSGVATDTQYF. This chain links TRBV13 with TRBJ2-3, with 12 bases lining up with TRBD2. The V segment lost 10 bases and the J segment 2 bases; nucleotides outside the gene matches: 10. The CDR3 totals 16 residues. Germline CDR1 and CDR2: PRHDT and FYEKMQ (reference sequence).

The J gene is TRBJ2-2, the V gene TRBV29-1; TRBD1 matches at 7 bases. Per germline, CDR1 SQVTM and CDR2 ANQGSEA. V was clipped by 4 bases and J by 0 bases; unmatched bases: 5. The CDR3 runs to 15 residues. The CDR3 DNA follows: TGCAGCGTTGTAAGGGACAGCCCGAACACCGGGGAGCTGTTTTTT. Its protein is CSVVRDSPNTGELFF.